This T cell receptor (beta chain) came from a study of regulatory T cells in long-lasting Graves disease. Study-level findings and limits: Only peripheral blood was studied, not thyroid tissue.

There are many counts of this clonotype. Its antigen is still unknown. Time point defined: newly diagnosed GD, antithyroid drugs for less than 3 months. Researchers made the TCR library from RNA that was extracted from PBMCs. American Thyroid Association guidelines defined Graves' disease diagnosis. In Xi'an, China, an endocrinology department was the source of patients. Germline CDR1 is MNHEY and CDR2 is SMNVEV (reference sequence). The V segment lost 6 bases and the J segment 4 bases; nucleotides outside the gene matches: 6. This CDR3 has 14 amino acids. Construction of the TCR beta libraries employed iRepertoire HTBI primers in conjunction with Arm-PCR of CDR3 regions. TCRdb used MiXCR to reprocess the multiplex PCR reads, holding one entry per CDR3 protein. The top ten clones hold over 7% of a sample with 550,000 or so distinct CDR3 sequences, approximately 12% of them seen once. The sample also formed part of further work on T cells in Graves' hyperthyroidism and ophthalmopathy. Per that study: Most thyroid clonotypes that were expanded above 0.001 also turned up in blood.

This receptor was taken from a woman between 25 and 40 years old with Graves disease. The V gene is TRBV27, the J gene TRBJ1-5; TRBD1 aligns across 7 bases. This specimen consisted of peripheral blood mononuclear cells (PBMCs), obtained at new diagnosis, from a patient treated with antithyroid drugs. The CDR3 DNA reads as TGTGCCAGCAGGCACACAGGGGAGAATCAGCCCCAGCATTTT. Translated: CASRHTGENQPQHF.